The 17 T cell receptor beta chains reported below all come from one sample, sequenced in a study of spatial heterogeneity in lung cancer. Time point given: blood at routine non-recurrence follow-up after resection. TCRdb recomputed calls from the 5' RACE reads with MiXCR, one row per CDR3 protein. The sample has more than 30,000 distinct CDR3 sequences, 10% seen once. This material consisted of PBMCs, taken at follow-up. The source is a female donor with early-stage non-small cell lung cancer.

The chain combines TRBV29-1 with TRBJ2-1; D is possibly TRBD2 (5 bases). Germline values: CDR1 SQVTM, CDR2 ANQGSEA. With 7 bases removed from V and 6 bases from J, the gap between germline ends came to 10 bases. The CDR3 is made up of 11 amino acids. The CDR3 reads CSGRLGNEQFF. The CDR3 DNA reads TGCAGCGGGAGGTTGGGCAATGAGCAGTTCTTC.

This clonotype was observed a handful of times. The chain couples TRBV6-5 to TRBJ2-2; a possible D gene is TRBD2 (6 bases). V dropped 6 bases and J dropped 6 bases, with 14 bases sitting between them. CDR3 length equals 14 residues. Germline V gene data show CDR1 as MNHEY and CDR2 as SVGAGI. As DNA, the CDR3 is TGTGCCAGCAGCCCCGTTCCGGGGGCCGGGGAGCTGTTTTTT. Amino acids: CASSPVPGAGELFF.

This clonotype came up many times. This chain links TRBV19 with TRBJ2-7; tentatively, D is TRBD2 (6 bases). The CDR3 is made up of 13 amino acids. Germline-derived CDR1 and CDR2 are LNHDA and SQIVND (reference sequence). The V and J ends lost 8 bases and 5 bases respectively, with 16 bases between them. This chain's CDR3 is CASDRDSPHEQYF. The DNA for the CDR3 is TGTGCCAGTGACCGGGACTCACCCCACGAGCAGTACTTC.

The table lists this clonotype with a few counts. The rearrangement joins TRBV28 to TRBJ2-2; no clear D gene. The CDR3 length is 17 residues. Germline CDR1 and CDR2: MDHEN and SYDVKM. With 2 bases removed from V and 0 bases from J, the gap between germline ends came to 13 bases. The CDR3 protein is CASSLGFRRTNTGELFF. The CDR3 bases are TGTGCCAGCAGTTTAGGGTTTCGGCGCACGAACACCGGGGAGCTGTTTTTT.

This clonotype occurred a few times. This chain connects TRBV28 to TRBJ1-3; D not certain. The CDR3 length is 15 residues. The germline V gene encodes CDR1 MDHEN and CDR2 SYDVKM. V lost 3 bases, J lost 0 bases, and 9 bases lay in between. The CDR3, as DNA: TGTGCCAGCAGTTTGATAGTGGGCTCTGGAAACACCATATATTTT. Amino acids: CASSLIVGSGNTIYF.

Only a few counts were recorded for this clonotype. This chain links TRBV28 with TRBJ1-4, with D tentatively TRBD1 (6 bases). This CDR3 is 15 amino acids long. The germline V gene encodes CDR1 MDHEN and CDR2 SYDVKM. Trimming took off 5 bases at V and 3 bases at J, with 13 bases between the two ends. CDR3 sequence reads: CASSGSDRSNEKLFF. Written as DNA, the CDR3 is TGTGCCAGCAGTGGGTCGGACAGATCTAATGAAAAACTGTTTTTT.

This clonotype occurred many times. This chain connects TRBV7-2 to TRBJ2-7, with 10 bases lining up with TRBD2. CDR1 SGHTA and CDR2 FQGNSA come from the germline V gene. J lost 5 bases, V lost 7 bases, and 5 bases had no gene match. The CDR3 loop spans 13 amino acids. CDR3 nucleotide sequence: TGTGCCAGCAAAAGCGGGGGGGCCAACGAGCAGTACTTC. Residues: CASKSGGANEQYF.

A remark on this clonotype: One base away lies a much larger clone, so this may be a sequencing read error. This chain links TRBV7-2 with TRBJ2-7; TRBD1 might be the D (5 bases). The length of the CDR3 is 14 residues. Germline V gene sequence: CDR1 SGHTA, CDR2 FQGNSA. With 4 bases removed from V and 0 bases from J, the gap between germline ends came to 10 bases. This CDR3 is CASSSLTGSYEQYF. The DNA for the CDR3 is TGTGCCAGCAGCTCTCTAACAGGCTCCTACGAGCAGTACTTC.

This clonotype was counted only a few times. This chain joins TRBV28 and TRBJ1-1; no firm D call. This CDR3 has 15 amino acids. The germline V and J ends were trimmed by 6 bases and 0 bases, with 14 bases remaining between them. CDR1 is MDHEN and CDR2 is SYDVKM in the germline V gene. CDR3 sequence reads: CASSTTGRLNTEAFF. CDR3 sequence (DNA): TGTGCCAGCAGCACCACGGGCAGATTGAACACTGAAGCTTTCTTT. Supplemented by reference TRBV28 and TRBJ1-1, the full variable domain reads DVKVTQSSRYLVKRTGEKVFLECVQDMDHENMFWYRQDPGLGLRLIYFSYDVKMKEKGDIPEGYSVSREKKERFSLILESASTNQTSMYLCASSTTGRLNTEAFFGQGTRLTVV.

This clonotype has more than one count but fewer than ten. The chain is built from TRBV30 and TRBJ1-5, with D hard to call. CDR3 length: 16 amino acids. Per germline, CDR1 GTSNPN and CDR2 SVGIG (reference sequence). The V end was cut by 3 bases, the J end by 4 bases, with 19 bases between. The CDR3 DNA is TGTGCCTGGAGCCATACCCAAGGCATCAGAAATCAGCCCCAGCATTTT. Its translation: CAWSHTQGIRNQPQHF. The variable domain in full, with the rest retrieved from reference TRBV30 and TRBJ1-5, is SQTIHQWPATLVQPVGSPLSLECTVEGTSNPNLYWYRQAAGRGLQLLFYSVGIGQISSEVPQNLSASRPQDRQFILSSKKLLLSDSGFYLCAWSHTQGIRNQPQHFGDGTRLSIL.

The chain is built from TRBV6-2 or TRBV6-3 and TRBJ2-1; D is ambiguous. The CDR3 loop spans 9 amino acids. Germline V gene lookup returns CDR1 MNHEY and CDR2 SVGEGT. Trimming shortened V by 8 bases and J by 8 bases, and 4 bases separated the two germline ends. The CDR3 region is CASGDEQFF. CDR3 nucleotides: TGTGCCAGCGGGGATGAGCAGTTCTTC.

There are a few counts of this clonotype. The gene calls are TRBV29-1 and TRBJ2-3; a weak D match, TRBD2 (6 bases). The CDR3 covers 15 residues. Trimming took off 7 bases at V and 2 bases at J, with 19 bases between the two ends. Per germline, CDR1 SQVTM and CDR2 ANQGSEA. The DNA of the CDR3 is TGCAGCGCTGGGACTGGGAACTCCTACACAGATACGCAGTATTTT. This gives the protein CSAGTGNSYTDTQYF.

This chain links TRBV27 with TRBJ2-7; no reliable D call. CDR3 length: 13 amino acids. V lost 6 bases, J lost 1 base, and 10 bases lay in between. The V gene's germline CDR1 is MNHEY and CDR2 SMNVEV (reference sequence). The CDR3 DNA is TGTGCCAGCAGACAAGGGAATTCCTACGAGCAGTACTTC. It translates to CASRQGNSYEQYF.

There are a few counts of this clonotype. The rearrangement joins TRBV28 to TRBJ2-1; D not certain. The CDR3 sequence is 12 residues long. Looked up from germline, CDR1 is MDHEN and CDR2 is SYDVKM. V was trimmed by 5 bases and J by 7 bases, leaving 9 bases between them. The CDR3: CASSPPRNEQFF. The CDR3 DNA sequence: TGTGCCAGCAGTCCCCCTAGAAATGAGCAGTTCTTC.

The table lists this clonotype with many counts. This rearrangement joins TRBV7-2 to TRBJ2-1; D perhaps matches TRBD2 (7 bases). Deletions cut 0 bases from V and 9 bases from J, with 15 bases between. The CDR3 consists of 15 residues. Germline V CDR1 and CDR2: SGHTA, FQGNSA. The CDR3, as DNA: TGTGCCAGCAGCTTAGCGGGGGGGCCATTCGGTGAGCAGTTCTTC. This gives the protein CASSLAGGPFGEQFF.

This clonotype was seen a handful of times. V usage is TRBV7-2 and J usage is TRBJ1-2, with D hard to call. The CDR3 runs 14 residues. Trimming shortened V by 2 bases and J by 2 bases, and 9 bases separated the two germline ends. CDR1 and CDR2 from the germline V gene are SGHTA and FQGNSA. CDR3 protein: CASSLSTTNYGYTF. CDR3 DNA: TGTGCCAGCAGCTTAAGTACAACCAACTATGGCTACACCTTC.

The CDR3 sequence: CASTGGPGTSYEQYF. The DNA for the CDR3 is TGTGCCAGCACGGGGGGTCCCGGGACTAGCTACGAGCAGTACTTC. This chain uses TRBV6-5 with TRBJ2-7; 8 bases map to TRBD2. The V and J ends lost 7 bases and 3 bases, in that order; junction bases with no gene match: 11. This CDR3 spans 15 amino acids. Germline V CDR1 and CDR2: MNHEY, SVGAGI.